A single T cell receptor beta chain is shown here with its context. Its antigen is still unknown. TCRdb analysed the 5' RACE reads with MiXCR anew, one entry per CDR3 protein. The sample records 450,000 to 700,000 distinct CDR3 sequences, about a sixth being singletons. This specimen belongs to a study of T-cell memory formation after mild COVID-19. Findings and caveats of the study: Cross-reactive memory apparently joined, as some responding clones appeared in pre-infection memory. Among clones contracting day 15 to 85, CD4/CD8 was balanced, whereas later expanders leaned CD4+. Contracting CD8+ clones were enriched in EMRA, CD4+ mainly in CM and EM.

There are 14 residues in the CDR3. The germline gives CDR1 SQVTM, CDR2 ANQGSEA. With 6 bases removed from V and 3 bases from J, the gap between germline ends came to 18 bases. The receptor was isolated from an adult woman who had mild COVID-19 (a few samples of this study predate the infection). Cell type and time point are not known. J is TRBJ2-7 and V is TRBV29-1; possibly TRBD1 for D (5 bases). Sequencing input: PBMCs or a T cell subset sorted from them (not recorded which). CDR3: CSVPRQRTVYEQYF. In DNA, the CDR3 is TGCAGCGTCCCGAGACAGCGAACTGTCTACGAGCAGTACTTC.